A selection of T cell receptor beta chains follows, all from one sample in a study of persistence of HIV-infected CD4 T cells. Their antigens are not known. The repertoire was sequenced with immunoSEQ multiplex PCR; TCRdb's copy has only in-frame clones and lacks some. The sample yields about 30,000 clones, approximately 70% seen once. The specimen comprised CD4+ T cells sorted from PBMCs after roughly 18-hour stimulation, sampled from a patient who received antiretroviral therapy. The receptors shown here come from an adult man with HIV who was CMV-seropositive. Each CDR3 is given with its conserved first and last residue. A D gene is named only where the DNA matches it firmly. Size is omitted from some rows. Given values are once, few, many or a class for expanded clones.

cdr3_nt | cdr3_aa | d_call | j_call | v_call | clone_size
TGTGCCAGCAGTTTAGAGGGGGCTGGGTCCTACGAGCAGTACTTC | CASSLEGAGSYEQYF | TRBD1 | TRBJ2-7 | TRBV28 | -
TGTGCCAGACCACGGGCGGGACAGGGTAACGATGAGCAGTTCTTC | CARPRAGQGNDEQFF | TRBD1 | TRBJ2-1 | TRBV9 | -
TGTGCCAGCAGTTTAGCTTACAGGGGGCCTGGGGCTGAAGCTTTCTTT | CASSLAYRGPGAEAFF | TRBD1 | TRBJ1-1 | TRBV27 | few
TGTGCCAGCAAAGGGACTAGCGACAACAATGAGCAGTTCTTC | CASKGTSDNNEQFF | TRBD2 | TRBJ2-1 | TRBV6-5 | -
TGTGCCACCAGTGGACAGGGCAACTATGGCTACACCTTC | CATSGQGNYGYTF | TRBD1 | TRBJ1-2 | TRBV24-1 | -
TGCGCCAGCAGGAGGGTGGAAAACACTGAAGCTTTCTTT | CASRRVENTEAFF | - | TRBJ1-1 | TRBV10-2 | medium-sized
TGTGCCAGCAGTTTATCCTCAGGGATGGGCAATCAGCCCCAGCATTTT | CASSLSSGMGNQPQHF | - | TRBJ1-5 | TRBV28 | -
TGTGCCAGCAGCTTGGGGGCAGTCAGGGTAACAGATACGCAGTATTTT | CASSLGAVRVTDTQYF | - | TRBJ2-3 | TRBV5-5 | -
TGTGCCAGCAGCTTGCGAAGCGGGGGGACCACAGATACGCAGTATTTT | CASSLRSGGTTDTQYF | TRBD2 | TRBJ2-3 | TRBV5-6 | -
TGTGCCAGCAGCTTACAGCTCGGTCCCAGGGTGGGTGCTGGAAACACCATATATTTT | CASSLQLGPRVGAGNTIYF | - | TRBJ1-3 | TRBV13 | few
TGTGCCAGCAGTGAAGGGGGGACTATGGACGAGCAGTACTTC | CASSEGGTMDEQYF | TRBD2 | TRBJ2-7 | TRBV2 | -
TGTGCCAGCAGTCAATCCGGGACAGGGGGCACTGAAGCTTTCTTT | CASSQSGTGGTEAFF | TRBD1 | TRBJ1-1 | TRBV11-3 | -
TGTGCCAGCAGTGGTGGGGCAGTTAGGAATGAGCAGTTCTTC | CASSGGAVRNEQFF | - | TRBJ2-1 | TRBV25-1 | -
TGTGCCAGCAGCTTGAGCGCGACTAGCGGGGGGCGGAACACCGGGGAGCTGTTTTTT | CASSLSATSGGRNTGELFF | TRBD2 | TRBJ2-2 | TRBV7-6 | -
TGCGCCAGCAGCCCGGGACAGGGATTGGGTGAAGCTTTCTTT | CASSPGQGLGEAFF | TRBD1 | TRBJ1-1 | TRBV10-1 | medium-sized
TGTGCCAGCAGCCTCGGGCCCGCTGAGCAGTACTTC | CASSLGPAEQYF | - | TRBJ2-7 | TRBV28 | -
TGTGCCAGCTCAGGTAGCAATCAGCCCCAGCATTTT | CASSGSNQPQHF | - | TRBJ1-5 | TRBV18 | few
TGCAGCGTGTCGACAGGGGACTCCTACGAGCAGTACTTC | CSVSTGDSYEQYF | TRBD1 | TRBJ2-7 | TRBV29-1 | -
TGTGCCACCAGTGATTTGTCTCCTAGGGTGGGAACAGATACGCAGTATTTT | CATSDLSPRVGTDTQYF | - | TRBJ2-3 | TRBV24-1 | -
TGCGCCAGCAGCTTGGACGGGGAGATGAACACTGAAGCTTTCTTT | CASSLDGEMNTEAFF | - | TRBJ1-1 | TRBV5-1 | medium-sized
TGCGCCAGCAGCCAAGATGGCCAGGGGGCTCCCTACGAGCAGTACTTC | CASSQDGQGAPYEQYF | TRBD1 | TRBJ2-7 | TRBV4-1 | -
TGTGCCAGCAAGCAGGGTGCTGGAAACACCATATATTTT | CASKQGAGNTIYF | - | TRBJ1-3 | TRBV7-9 | -
TGTGCCAGCAGCCCCGGAGGGGGCGGCGAGCAGTACTTC | CASSPGGGGEQYF | - | TRBJ2-7 | TRBV6-6 | -
TGTGCCAGCAGTGAAGCGCTTCAGTCGGAAGCTTTCTTT | CASSEALQSEAFF | - | TRBJ1-1 | TRBV2 | -
TGTGCCAGCAGTTTACTCTTACGAAGGGTGAACACTGAAGCTTTCTTT | CASSLLLRRVNTEAFF | - | TRBJ1-1 | TRBV27 | -
TGTGCCAGCAGCCCACGGGGGACCACAGATACGCAGTATTTT | CASSPRGTTDTQYF | - | TRBJ2-3 | TRBV11-2 | -
TGTGCCAGCAGCGTAGCTCAAGCGGGGGGGCGCAATGAGCAGTTCTTC | CASSVAQAGGRNEQFF | TRBD2 | TRBJ2-1 | TRBV9 | -
TGTGCCACCAGCGCGGTGGGATACGAGCAGTACTTC | CATSAVGYEQYF | - | TRBJ2-7 | TRBV24-1 | -
TGTGCCAGTAGTACGAATCGGGGAGCTTTCTTT | CASSTNRGAFF | - | TRBJ1-1 | TRBV19 | few
TGTGCCAGCAGTTATCGTGGGACAGGAAGACTTAGCAATCAGCCCCAGCATTTT | CASSYRGTGRLSNQPQHF | TRBD1 | TRBJ1-5 | TRBV27 | -
TGTGCCAGCAGCTCCCCCGACAGGGGGCAGGGCTACACCTTC | CASSSPDRGQGYTF | TRBD1 | TRBJ1-2 | TRBV5-4 | -
TGTGCCAGCAGCCCCGGGGGGTCCCTAGACTCAAATGAGCAGTTCTTC | CASSPGGSLDSNEQFF | TRBD2 | TRBJ2-1 | TRBV9 | -
TGCGCCAGCAGCTTGATTGCTGGACAGGGCTCACCCCTCCACTTT | CASSLIAGQGSPLHF | TRBD1 | TRBJ1-6 | TRBV5-1 | once
TGTGCCAGCAGTGAATGGCCTAGCGGGGGGATATCCTACAATGAGCAGTTCTTC | CASSEWPSGGISYNEQFF | TRBD2 | TRBJ2-1 | TRBV25-1 | -
TGTGCCACCAGCACCGGGAGGGCTGGAAACACCATATATTTT | CATSTGRAGNTIYF | - | TRBJ1-3 | TRBV15 | -
TGTGCCAGCAGCTCCCTGGGAGGGGCCTACTCTAGGAACACTGAAGCTTTCTTT | CASSSLGGAYSRNTEAFF | - | TRBJ1-1 | TRBV7-2 | medium-sized
TGTGCCACCAGTGATCCCGGAGGCCCTCCCGGGAATGAGCAGTTCTTC | CATSDPGGPPGNEQFF | - | TRBJ2-1 | TRBV24-1 | -
TGTGCCATCAGTGAGTCGGACGGCAATCAGCCCCAGCATTTT | CAISESDGNQPQHF | - | TRBJ1-5 | TRBV10-3 | -
TGTGCCAGCAGTCCACGGGGGGCGGGGGCGCAAGGCTACACCTTC | CASSPRGAGAQGYTF | - | TRBJ1-2 | TRBV2 | -
TGTGCCAGCAGTGACGGCTTTAACTATGGCTACACCTTC | CASSDGFNYGYTF | - | TRBJ1-2 | TRBV2 | -
TGTGCCAGTAAAGTACAAACTGGTCGAAATGAGCAGTTCTTC | CASKVQTGRNEQFF | - | TRBJ2-1 | TRBV19 | -
TGTGCCAGCAGCTTATGGGGGACAGGGGCTACGAGCTCTGGAAACACCATATATTTT | CASSLWGTGATSSGNTIYF | TRBD1 | TRBJ1-3 | TRBV7-2 | -
TGTGCCAGCAGTTTAAACCCTCCGGGGGCCCTCGGACTTGAGCAGTTCTTC | CASSLNPPGALGLEQFF | - | TRBJ2-1 | TRBV27 | -
TGTGCCAGTGGGACAGAGAGGTTGAACACTGAAGCTTTCTTT | CASGTERLNTEAFF | TRBD1 | TRBJ1-1 | TRBV2 | -
TGTGCCAGCAGCCCGCGGGACAGGAATCAGCCCCAGCATTTT | CASSPRDRNQPQHF | TRBD1 | TRBJ1-5 | TRBV7-2 | few
TGTGCCAGCAGTCCCTCGACGACAGGGTCGCCTGAAGCTTTCTTT | CASSPSTTGSPEAFF | TRBD1 | TRBJ1-1 | TRBV28 | -
TGTGCCAGCAGTTCGTACGACAGGTTCAATCAGCCCCAGCATTTT | CASSSYDRFNQPQHF | - | TRBJ1-5 | TRBV28 | few
TGTGCCAGCAGTGATCTTTCTAACACCGGGGAGCTGTTTTTT | CASSDLSNTGELFF | - | TRBJ2-2 | TRBV25-1 | few
TGCGCCAGCAGCGAGTTCTCAGCTGATACGCAGTATTTT | CASSEFSADTQYF | - | TRBJ2-3 | TRBV5-1 | -
TGTGCCAGCACCGGACAGGGATTGGGGAGTGGAAACACCATATATTTT | CASTGQGLGSGNTIYF | TRBD1 | TRBJ1-3 | TRBV19 | few
TGCGCCAGCAGCCAAGATCAAGGAGGGGCCCGGGCGTATTCACCCCTCCACTTT | CASSQDQGGARAYSPLHF | - | TRBJ1-6 | TRBV4-1 | -
TGCAGTGCTAGTGAGTCCAGGGGCTACAGCAATCAGCCCCAGCATTTT | CSASESRGYSNQPQHF | - | TRBJ1-5 | TRBV20-1 | once